This T cell receptor (beta chain) was sequenced in a study of T cells expressing NK-cell markers. Turning to the study itself: Sorted CD3+CD56-NKG2C+, CD3+CD56+NKG2C+ and CD3+CD56+NKG2C- T cells supplied the TCR beta repertoires. Sequenced donors, eight in total, included seven who were HCMV-seropositive and one who was seronegative.

Remarks on this clonotype: What it binds is unknown.

Per germline, CDR1 SEHNR and CDR2 FQNEAQ (reference sequence). This CDR3 contains 15 residues. Template switching by 5'RACE with UMIs generated the TCR beta cDNA. TCRdb re-called the 5' RACE reads; every CDR3 protein appears as one record, without DNA. In total, the table holds around 180,000 distinct CDR3 sequences. General study findings and limits: Top CD8+ clonotypes included the dominant CD3+CD56+NKG2C+ clonotypes in 5 or 6 donors.

V and J are TRBV7-9 and TRBJ1-2; absent DNA, TCRdb's TRBD1 call cannot be checked. The TCR comes from a man aged 18-75 years in good health. The sequenced sample consisted of blood T cells: a sorted CD56 or NKG2C T cell subset, CD4+ or CD8+ T cells, or bulk PBMC T cells (not recorded which). Here the CDR3 reads CASSLVGTGSYGYTF.